Below are 4 T cell receptor beta chains sequenced from a single sample in a study of cytomegalovirus exposure and HLA in healthy donors. Use of 60 Vbeta and 13 Jbeta primers characterized the PCR. The data were produced by immunoSEQ multiplex PCR, yet TCRdb's version contains in-frame clones alone and is incomplete. The sample has some 80,000 clones, around 77% seen once. The sample was PBMCs. These receptors came from a man over 45 in good health and CMV-seronegative.

The V gene is TRBV14, the J gene TRBJ2-7, with TRBD1 matching over 10 bases. There are 15 residues in the CDR3. The ends lost 3 bases at V and 5 bases at J; junction bases unmatched: 7. Germline V gene sequence: CDR1 SGHDN, CDR2 FVKESK. CDR3 nucleotides: TGTGCCAGCAGCCAGTGGAGGACAGGGGGGAACGAGCAGTACTTC. This codes for CASSQWRTGGNEQYF. Together with reference TRBV14 and TRBJ2-7, the CDR3 gives the full variable domain: EAGVTQFPSHSVIEKGQTVTLRCDPISGHDNLYWYRRVMGKEIKFLLHFVKESKQDESGMPNNRFLAERTGGTYSTLKVQPAELEDSGVYFCASSQWRTGGNEQYFGPGTRLTVT.

This clone was counted a single time. Other DNA sequences of this sample code for an identical CDR3. The rearrangement links TRBV5-1 to TRBJ1-1; D gene unclear. Trimming took off 2 bases at V and 1 base at J, with 9 bases between the two ends. The germline gives CDR1 SGHRS, CDR2 YFSETQ. The CDR3 contains 14 residues. The chain's CDR3 is CASSLISGNTEAFF. In DNA form, the CDR3 reads TGCGCCAGCAGCTTAATTTCAGGGAACACTGAAGCTTTCTTT.

The chain employs TRBV4-1 and TRBJ2-1; 7 nucleotides match TRBD1. The CDR3 is made up of 13 amino acids. The V gene end was trimmed by 0 bases and the J gene end by 15 bases; junction bases not matched to a gene: 8. CDR1 is MGHRA and CDR2 is YSYEKL in the germline V gene. In DNA form, the CDR3 reads TGCGCCAGCAGCCAAGATGTTATAGGGGGCCCGTTCTTC. This codes for CASSQDVIGGPFF.

This chain links TRBV12-1 with TRBJ1-2; the table names TRBD1, a call not compared with the DNA. TRBV12-1 is recorded as a pseudogene. This CDR3 contains 12 residues. Here the CDR3 DNA reads TGTGCCAGCAGGGACGGACAGAAAGGCTACACCTTC. Its protein product is CASRDGQKGYTF.